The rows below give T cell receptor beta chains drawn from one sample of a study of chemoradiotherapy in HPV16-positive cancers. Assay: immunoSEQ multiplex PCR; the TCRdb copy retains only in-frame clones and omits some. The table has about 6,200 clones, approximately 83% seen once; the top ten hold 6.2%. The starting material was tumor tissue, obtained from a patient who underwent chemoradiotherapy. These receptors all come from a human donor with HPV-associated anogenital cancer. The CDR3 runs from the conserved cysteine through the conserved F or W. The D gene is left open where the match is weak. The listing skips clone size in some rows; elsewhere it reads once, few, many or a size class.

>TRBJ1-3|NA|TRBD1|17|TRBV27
CASRMRGQPFSGNTIYF
TGTGCCAGCAGGATGCGGGGACAGCCTTTCTCTGGAAACACCATATATTTT
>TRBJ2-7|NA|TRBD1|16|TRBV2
CASRQGAPLVPYEQYF
TGTGCCAGCAGACAGGGGGCGCCCCTAGTTCCCTACGAGCAGTACTTC
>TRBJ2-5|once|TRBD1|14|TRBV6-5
CASTRTGEQETQYF
TGTGCCAGCACTCGGACAGGGGAACAAGAGACCCAGTACTTC
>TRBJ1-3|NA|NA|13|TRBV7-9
CASSPGGGNTIYF
TGTGCCAGCAGCCCCGGAGGGGGAAACACCATATATTTT
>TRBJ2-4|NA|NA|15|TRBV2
CASSEGGIAKNIQYF
TGTGCCAGCAGTGAGGGCGGAATAGCCAAAAACATTCAGTACTTC
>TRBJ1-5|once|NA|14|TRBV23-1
CASSQSLGKQPQHF
TGCGCCAGCAGTCAATCGTTGGGGAAACAGCCCCAGCATTTT
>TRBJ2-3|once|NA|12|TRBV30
CAWGEGADTQYF
TGTGCCTGGGGGGAGGGGGCAGATACGCAGTATTTT
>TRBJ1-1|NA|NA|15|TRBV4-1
CASSQGLVGETEAFF
TGCGCCAGCAGCCAAGGTTTGGTAGGGGAGACTGAAGCTTTCTTT
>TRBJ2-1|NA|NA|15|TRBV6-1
CASSEGGSSYNEQFF
TGTGCCAGCAGTGAAGGGGGAAGCTCCTACAATGAGCAGTTCTTC
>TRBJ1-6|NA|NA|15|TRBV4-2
CASSQDRGKNSPLHF
TGTGCCAGCAGCCAAGATAGGGGAAAGAATTCACCCCTCCACTTT
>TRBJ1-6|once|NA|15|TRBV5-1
CASSLEGVYNSPLHF
TGCGCCAGCAGCTTGGAGGGGGTCTATAATTCACCCCTCCACTTT
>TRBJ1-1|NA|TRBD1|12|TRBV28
CASQDRASTAFF
TGTGCCAGCCAGGACAGGGCGTCCACAGCTTTCTTT
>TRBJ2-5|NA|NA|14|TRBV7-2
CASSLGRAQETQYF
TGTGCCAGCAGCCTGGGACGGGCACAAGAGACCCAGTACTTC
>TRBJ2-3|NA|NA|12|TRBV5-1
CASTDFTDTQYF
TGCGCCAGCACTGATTTCACAGATACGCAGTATTTT
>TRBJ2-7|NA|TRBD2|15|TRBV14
CASSLVAGSSYEQYF
TGTGCCAGCAGCCTAGTAGCGGGGAGTTCCTACGAGCAGTACTTC
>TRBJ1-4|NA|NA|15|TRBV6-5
CASSPSVATNEKLFF
TGTGCCAGCAGTCCGAGCGTTGCAACTAATGAAAAACTGTTTTTT
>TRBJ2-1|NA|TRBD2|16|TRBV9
CASSATTSGGAVEQFF
TGTGCCAGCAGCGCCACAACTAGCGGGGGGGCGGTTGAGCAGTTCTTC
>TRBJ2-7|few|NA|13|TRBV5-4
CASNEGGAYEQYF
TGTGCCAGCAACGAGGGAGGAGCCTACGAGCAGTACTTC
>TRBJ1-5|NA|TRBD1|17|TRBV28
CASSFLGRGRLDQPQHF
TGTGCCAGCAGTTTCCTAGGAAGGGGGCGCTTGGATCAGCCCCAGCATTTT
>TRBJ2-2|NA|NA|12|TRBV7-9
CASSSGYGELFF
TGTGCCAGCAGCTCAGGTTACGGGGAGCTGTTTTTT
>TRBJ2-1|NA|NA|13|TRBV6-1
CASNRASYNEQFF
TGTGCCAGCAACAGGGCCTCCTACAATGAGCAGTTCTTC
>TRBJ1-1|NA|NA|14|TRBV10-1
CASSKDPTNTEAFF
TGCGCCAGCAGTAAGGACCCGACCAACACTGAAGCTTTCTTT
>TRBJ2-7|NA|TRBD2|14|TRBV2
CASSGLAGTYEQYF
TGTGCCAGCAGCGGACTAGCGGGAACCTACGAGCAGTACTTC
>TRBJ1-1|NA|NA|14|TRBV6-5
CASSYSGYNTEAFF
TGTGCCAGCAGTTACAGCGGGTACAACACTGAAGCTTTCTTT
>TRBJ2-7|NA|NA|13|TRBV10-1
CASPAQAPSEQYF
TGCGCCAGCCCAGCCCAGGCCCCTAGCGAGCAGTACTTC
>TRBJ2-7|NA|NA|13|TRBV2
CASRKLQGSEQYF
TGTGCCAGCAGGAAACTACAGGGCTCCGAGCAGTACTTC
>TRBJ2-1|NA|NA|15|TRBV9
CASSVVPGSYNEQFF
TGTGCCAGCAGCGTAGTGCCGGGGTCCTACAATGAGCAGTTCTTC
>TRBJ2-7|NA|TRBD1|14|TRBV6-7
CASSSGTETYEQYF
TGTGCCAGCAGTTCCGGGACAGAGACCTACGAGCAGTACTTC
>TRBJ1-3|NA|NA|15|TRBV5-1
CASSALRDGGNTIYF
TGCGCCAGCAGCGCGCTCCGGGACGGCGGAAACACCATATATTTT
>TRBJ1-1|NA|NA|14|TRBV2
CASSARGGNTEAFF
TGTGCCAGCAGTGCCAGGGGTGGGAACACTGAAGCTTTCTTT
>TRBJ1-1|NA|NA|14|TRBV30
CAWKREGMNTEAFF
TGTGCCTGGAAACGCGAGGGAATGAACACTGAAGCTTTCTTT
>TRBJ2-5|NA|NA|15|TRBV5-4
CASSSPGLYQETQYF
TGTGCCAGCAGCTCGCCGGGTTTGTACCAAGAGACCCAGTACTTC
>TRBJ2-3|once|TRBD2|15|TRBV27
CASSRGTISTDTQYF
TGTGCCAGCAGCAGAGGGACTATAAGCACAGATACGCAGTATTTT
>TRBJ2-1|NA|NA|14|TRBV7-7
CASSFGGPGNEQFF
TGTGCTAGCAGCTTCGGAGGGCCTGGGAATGAGCAGTTCTTC
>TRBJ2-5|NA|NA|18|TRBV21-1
CASSKGGLGKGSQETQYF
TGTGCCAGCAGCAAAGGCGGACTGGGGAAGGGGTCTCAAGAGACCCAGTACTTC
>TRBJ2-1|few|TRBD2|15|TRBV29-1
CSVDALAGGNNEQFF
TGCAGCGTTGATGCTCTTGCGGGGGGGAACAATGAGCAGTTCTTC
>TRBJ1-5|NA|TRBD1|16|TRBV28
CASIRRGHGSNQPQHF
TGTGCCAGCATTAGGAGGGGGCATGGGAGCAATCAGCCCCAGCATTTT
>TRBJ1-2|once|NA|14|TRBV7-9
CASWSTPSNYGYTF
TGTGCCAGCTGGTCGACACCTTCTAACTATGGCTACACCTTC
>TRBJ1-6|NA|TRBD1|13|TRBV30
CAGTGGPNSPLHF
TGTGCCGGGACAGGGGGTCCTAATTCACCCCTCCACTTT
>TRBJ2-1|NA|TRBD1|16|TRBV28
CASSGQGQGAWNEQFF
TGTGCCAGCAGTGGGCAGGGACAGGGGGCGTGGAATGAGCAGTTCTTC
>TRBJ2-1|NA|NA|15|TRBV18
CASSQGVSSYNEQFF
TGTGCCAGCTCGCAAGGGGTGAGCTCCTACAATGAGCAGTTCTTC